This TCR beta chain was found in a study of regulatory T cells in long-lasting Graves disease. As concerns this clonotype: The antigen remains unidentified.

Regarding time point: newly diagnosed GD, antithyroid drugs for less than 3 months. The TCR library was made from RNA that had been extracted from PBMCs in TRIzol. American Thyroid Association guidelines defined Graves' disease diagnosis. According to the study, TCR beta libraries were built with iRepertoire HTBI primers and CDR3-region Arm-PCR. TCRdb reanalysed the multiplex PCR reads using MiXCR and keeps one entry per CDR3 protein. In the table there are fewer than 650,000 distinct CDR3 sequences, 16% of which are singletons. Germline CDR1 reads KGHSH; CDR2 reads LQKENI. V was clipped by 1 base and J by 9 bases, with 7 bases between them. The length of the CDR3 is 12 residues. General study results and limits: Favored gene segments in persistent disease were TRBV28, TRBJ1-2 and TRBJ2-5.

The same data also went into a second study, on T cells in Graves' hyperthyroidism and ophthalmopathy. As reported in that work: Blood also showed most of the thyroid clonotypes that were expanded above 0.001.

The clonotype comes from a man aged 18-30 years with Graves disease. Source: peripheral blood mononuclear cells (PBMCs), taken at new diagnosis, from a patient treated with antithyroid drugs. This rearrangement joins TRBV18 to TRBJ2-1; no definite D call. CDR3 region: CASSPQGSEQFF. CDR3 nucleotide sequence: TGTGCCAGCTCACCACAGGGTAGTGAGCAGTTCTTC.